This T cell receptor (beta chain) was sequenced during a study of T cells in Graves' hyperthyroidism and ophthalmopathy. Study conclusions and caveats: Blood also carried most thyroid clonotypes expanded above 0.001. A model of 13 V-J features distinguished ophthalmopathy from stable hyperthyroidism.

Lactation, pregnancy, other autoimmune disease or uncontrolled infection excluded patients. TCR beta CDR3 sequences were amplified from RNA transcripts. The HTBI primer set served for first-round RT-PCR of the TCR CDR3. TCRdb re-called the multiplex PCR reads through MiXCR, storing one row per CDR3 protein. The sample yields about 350,000 distinct CDR3 sequences, 12% to 15% seen once. This clonotype was seen ten or more times. Its antigen is as yet unknown. The V end lost 0 bases, the J end lost 4 bases, and 6 bases lay between the germline ends. The CDR3 consists of 13 residues. Germline assignment: CDR1 SGHTA and CDR2 FQGTGA.

The chain employs TRBV7-3 and TRBJ2-5; D ambiguous. Sequencing used blood. The receptor comes from an older woman with Graves' ophthalmopathy. The CDR3 nucleotides are TGTGCCAGCAGCTTAACGACGGGAGAGACCCAGTACTTC. This gives the protein CASSLTTGETQYF.